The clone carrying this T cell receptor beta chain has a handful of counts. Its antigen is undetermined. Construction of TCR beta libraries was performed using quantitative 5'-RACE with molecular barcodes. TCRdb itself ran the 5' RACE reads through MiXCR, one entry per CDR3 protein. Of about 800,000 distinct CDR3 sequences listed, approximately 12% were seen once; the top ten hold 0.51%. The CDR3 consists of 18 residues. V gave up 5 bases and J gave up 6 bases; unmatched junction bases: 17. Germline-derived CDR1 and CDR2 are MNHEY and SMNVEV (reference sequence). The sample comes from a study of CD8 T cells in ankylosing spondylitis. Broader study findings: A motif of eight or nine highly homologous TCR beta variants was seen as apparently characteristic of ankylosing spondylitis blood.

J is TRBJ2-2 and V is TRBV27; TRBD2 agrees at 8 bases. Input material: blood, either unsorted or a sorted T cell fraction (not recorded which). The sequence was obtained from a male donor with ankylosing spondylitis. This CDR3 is CASSLRRPSGRVPGELFF. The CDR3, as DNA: TGTGCCAGCAGTCTCCGTAGACCATCCGGGAGGGTACCCGGGGAGCTGTTTTTT.